These 6 T cell receptor beta chains were sequenced from one sample in a study of shared clonotypes between healthy human individuals. Using immunoSEQ multiplex PCR, the repertoire was profiled, and TCRdb retains in-frame clones only, with some absent. The table shows 1.6 million or so clones, with approximately 98.5% occurring only once. Sequenced sample: naive CD4+ T cells sorted from blood. Indicated subset: CD45RA+ positively selected. The receptors were gathered from a man younger than 45 in good health.

J is TRBJ2-7 and V is TRBV6-1, with 9 bases fitting TRBD2. V dropped 8 bases and J dropped 3; count of bases not matched to a gene: 11. The CDR3 consists of 15 residues. Germline values: CDR1 MNHNS, CDR2 SASEGT. This chain's CDR3 is CASLMASGIHYEQYF. CDR3 bases: TGTGCCAGCCTTATGGCTAGCGGGATTCACTACGAGCAGTACTTC.

The chain links TRBV5-1 to TRBJ2-3, with 12 bases fitting TRBD2. CDR3 length equals 18 residues. CDR1 is SGHRS and CDR2 is YFSETQ in the germline V gene. J lost 1 base, V lost 0 bases, and 6 bases had no gene match. The CDR3 coding sequence is TGCGCCAGCAGCTTGGATGGGACTAGCGGGCTGCGCACAGATACGCAGTATTTT. Translated, it gives CASSLDGTSGLRTDTQYF.

V usage is TRBV25-1 and J usage is TRBJ1-3; no reliable D call. There are 14 residues in the CDR3. Per the germline V gene, CDR1 is MGHDK and CDR2 is SYGVNS. V lost 3 bases to trimming and J lost 0 bases, with 6 bases between them. The CDR3 DNA follows: TGTGCCAGCAGTGACTTCCTCTCTGGAAACACCATATATTTT. Amino acids: CASSDFLSGNTIYF.

This clone was detected once. The gene calls are TRBV18 and TRBJ2-3, with TRBD2 identical over 8 bases. Looked up from germline, CDR1 is KGHSH and CDR2 is LQKENI. The CDR3 length is 17 residues. V was pared by 5 bases and J by 0 bases, with 10 bases of the junction left unmatched. CDR3 sequence reads: CASSALGLVFSTDTQYF. In DNA form, the CDR3 reads TGTGCCAGCTCAGCTCTGGGACTAGTATTCAGCACAGATACGCAGTATTTT.

The V and J genes are TRBV13 and TRBJ2-3; unclear D gene. The CDR3 consists of 13 residues. V shed 3 bases and J shed 4 bases, with 8 bases lying between them. Germline V lookup: CDR1 PRHDT, CDR2 FYEKMQ (reference sequence). This CDR3 reads CASSFGLADTQYF. The DNA for the CDR3 is TGTGCCAGCAGCTTCGGTCTGGCAGATACGCAGTATTTT.

This CDR3 is CASSLEARTRTYEQYF. The CDR3 region has the DNA TGTGCCAGCAGCTTGGAAGCAAGGACTAGAACCTACGAGCAGTACTTC. The gene calls are TRBV5-4 and TRBJ2-7; 7 nucleotides match TRBD2. Germline CDR1 reads SGHNT; CDR2 reads YYREEE (reference sequence). The V gene end was trimmed by 0 bases and the J gene end by 2 bases; junction bases not matched to a gene: 8. CDR3 length equals 16 residues.